This T cell receptor (beta chain) was observed in a study of cytomegalovirus exposure and HLA in healthy donors. The PCR was carried out with 60 Vbeta primers and 13 Jbeta primers. Some clones are missing from TCRdb's copy, which holds only in-frame ones; the method was immunoSEQ multiplex PCR. The sample records over 60,000 clones, around 75% being singletons. The length of the CDR3 is 14 residues. The germline gives CDR1 SGHVS, CDR2 FQNEAQ. The ends were cut back, 5 bases at V and 4 bases at J, with 14 bases in the middle. On this clone itself: Its antigen is unidentified.

The study's findings and limits: Cytomegalovirus association was listed for around 180 TCR beta chains. Earlier analysis yielded a pattern in which most TCR beta V segments were productive about 87% or about 30% of the time. Specificity for CMV antigens was confirmed in vitro for a few of the CMV-associated chains.

The TCR originated in a man aged 65-85 years in good health and CMV-seronegative. Material: PBMCs. V and J are TRBV7-8 and TRBJ1-2; no definite D call. The CDR3 DNA reads TGTGCCAGCAGCGGCCGGGAACCCGGCTATGGCTACACCTTC. Encoded protein: CASSGREPGYGYTF.